The 5 T cell receptor beta chains in this list originate from one sample, sequenced in a study of T cell repertoires in cytomegalovirus infection. One entry per CDR3 protein results from TCRdb running MiXCR on the reads. The table has approximately 500,000 distinct CDR3 sequences, about 15% seen once. The sample was CD8+ T cells from PBMCs. Receptors originate from a human donor in good health (CMV status not recorded). Some clones in this sample may be carry-over from other donors' samples.

The genes are TRBV19 and TRBJ1-2, with 7 positions matching TRBD1. V lost 6 bases to trimming and J lost 3 bases; unmatched junction nucleotides: 10. The V gene's germline CDR1 is LNHDA and CDR2 SQIVND (reference sequence). The CDR3 contains 15 residues. CDR3 nucleotides: TGTGCCAGTAGCGAACACAGGGGATTGGACTATGGCTACACCTTC. Translation: CASSEHRGLDYGYTF.

This clonotype was seen a few times. The chain uses TRBV24-1 and TRBJ2-2; 8 positions match TRBD1. The J segment lost 6 bases and the V segment lost 4 bases, leaving 9 bases of the junction unmatched. CDR3 size: 16 residues. Germline V gives CDR1 KGHDR, CDR2 SFDVKD. CDR3 nucleotide sequence: TGTGCCACCAGTGAACCGGACAGGGCCACTGCCGGGGAGCTGTTTTTT. It translates to CATSEPDRATAGELFF.

In this sample, this clonotype turned up a few times. This chain joins TRBV4-2 and TRBJ1-6; D is undetermined. V was pared by 4 bases and J by 5 bases, with 15 bases between. The CDR3 runs to 16 residues. Germline CDR1 is LGHNA and CDR2 is YNFKEQ. CDR3 sequence (DNA): TGTGCCAGCAGCCCGCAGGAGAATGGAGATAATTCACCCCTCCACTTT. It encodes CASSPQENGDNSPLHF.

The rearrangement links TRBV20-1 to TRBJ2-1; TRBD2 matches at 8 bases. CDR1 is DFQATT and CDR2 is SNEGSKA in the germline V gene (reference sequence). Trimming removed 3 bases from V and 0 bases from J; junction bases left unmatched: 13. The CDR3 consists of 18 residues. Here the CDR3 reads CSASSGLAEFSSYNEQFF. CDR3 bases: TGCAGTGCTAGTTCTGGACTAGCCGAGTTCTCCTCCTACAATGAGCAGTTCTTC.

The J gene is TRBJ1-5, the V gene TRBV27; a possible D gene is TRBD1 (6 bases). The CDR3 consists of 15 residues. The V end lost 7 bases, the J end lost 2 bases, and 15 bases lay between the germline ends. The germline gives CDR1 MNHEY, CDR2 SMNVEV (reference sequence). The CDR3 DNA reads as TGTGCCAGCACACGTCCAGGGGTCGGCAATCAGCCCCAGCATTTT. This encodes CASTRPGVGNQPQHF.